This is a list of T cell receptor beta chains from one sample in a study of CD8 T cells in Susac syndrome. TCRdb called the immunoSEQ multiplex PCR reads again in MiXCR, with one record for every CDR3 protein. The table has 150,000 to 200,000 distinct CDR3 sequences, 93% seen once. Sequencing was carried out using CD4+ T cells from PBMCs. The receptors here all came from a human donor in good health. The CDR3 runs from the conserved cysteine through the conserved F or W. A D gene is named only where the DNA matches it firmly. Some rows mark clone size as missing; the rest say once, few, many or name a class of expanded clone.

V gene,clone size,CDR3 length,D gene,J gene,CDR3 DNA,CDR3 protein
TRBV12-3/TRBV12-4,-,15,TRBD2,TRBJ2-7,TGTGCCAGCAGTTTAGGGGGACTAGGGACTCTCGAGCAGTACTTC,CASSLGGLGTLEQYF
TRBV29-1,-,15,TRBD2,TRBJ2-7,TGCAGCGTTGTAGGTAGCGGGGGGTTCTCCTACGAGCAGTACTTC,CSVVGSGGFSYEQYF
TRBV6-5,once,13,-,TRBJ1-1,TGTGCCAGCAGTTACTCGGTGCAGGGCCTAGCTTTCTTT,CASSYSVQGLAFF
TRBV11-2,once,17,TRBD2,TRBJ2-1,TGTGCCAGCAGCTTAGTATTGGGACTAGAGTGGGACAATGAGCAGTTCTTC,CASSLVLGLEWDNEQFF
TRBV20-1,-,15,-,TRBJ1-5,TGCAGTGCTTCTTTGGGGCAGGGAAGCAATCAGCCCCAGCATTTT,CSASLGQGSNQPQHF
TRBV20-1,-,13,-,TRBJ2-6,TGCAGTGCCGCCGGCTCTGGGGCCAACGTCCTGACTTTC,CSAAGSGANVLTF
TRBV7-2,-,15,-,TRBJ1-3,TGTGCCAGCAGCCCGTTCGGGGCGCGGGGAAACACCATATATTTT,CASSPFGARGNTIYF
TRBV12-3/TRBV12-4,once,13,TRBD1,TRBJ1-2,TGTGCCAGCAGTGGGGGACAGTTGAGAGGCTACACCTTC,CASSGGQLRGYTF
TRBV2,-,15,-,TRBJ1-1,TGTGCCAGCATTCTCGGGGGCAGCGGGCGCACTGAAGCTTTCTTT,CASILGGSGRTEAFF
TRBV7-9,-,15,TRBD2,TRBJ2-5,TGTGCCAGCAGCCCTTCCGGGACTAGCAAAGAGACCCAGTACTTC,CASSPSGTSKETQYF
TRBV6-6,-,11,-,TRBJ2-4,TGTGCCAGCAGTCACAGAAACATTCAGTACTTC,CASSHRNIQYF
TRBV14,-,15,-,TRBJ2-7,TGTGCCAGCAGCCAAGAAACGATGGTCCTGGGGGGGCAGTACTTC,CASSQETMVLGGQYF
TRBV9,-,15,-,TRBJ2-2,TGTGCCAGCAGCGCCGGGCCCTGGGGGGCCGGGGAGCTGTTTTTT,CASSAGPWGAGELFF
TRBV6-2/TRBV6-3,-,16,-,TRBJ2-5,TGTGCCAGCAGTTACTCGAACTCGTACTCCCATAGGACCCAGTACTTC,CASSYSNSYSHRTQYF
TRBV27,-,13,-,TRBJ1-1,TGTGCCAGCCGTATGGACAGATGGTCTGAAGCTTTCTTT,CASRMDRWSEAFF
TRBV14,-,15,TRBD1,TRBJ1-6,TGTGCCAGCAGCCAGGCAGGGGGTGGTAATTCACCCCTCCACTTT,CASSQAGGGNSPLHF
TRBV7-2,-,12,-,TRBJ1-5,TGTGCCAGCAGCTTAGTGGGACGGACCCAGCATTTT,CASSLVGRTQHF
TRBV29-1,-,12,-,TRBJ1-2,TGCAGCGTTGCCCTTTCCTTGGGGGGCTACACCTTC,CSVALSLGGYTF
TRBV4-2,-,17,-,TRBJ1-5,TGTGCCAGCAGCCTGTCCTCGTCGGGGGGGAGCAATCAGCCCCAGCATTTT,CASSLSSSGGSNQPQHF
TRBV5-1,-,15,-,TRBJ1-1,TGCGCCAGCAGCGGGACCGGGACGGCGGAGGGGGGAGCTTTCTTT,CASSGTGTAEGGAFF
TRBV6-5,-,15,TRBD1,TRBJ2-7,TGTGCCAGCAGTGTTAGGACAGGGGCTACCTACGAGCAGTACTTC,CASSVRTGATYEQYF
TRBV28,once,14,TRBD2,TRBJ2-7,TGTGCCAGTACAGCGGGGGGGAATAGGTACGAGCAGTACTTC,CASTAGGNRYEQYF
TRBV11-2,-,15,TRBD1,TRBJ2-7,TGTGCCAGCAGCTTAGCTCCGGGACAGGGGTACGAGCAGTACTTC,CASSLAPGQGYEQYF
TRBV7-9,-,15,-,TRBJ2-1,TGTGCCAGCAGCCTCTACCCCGGACTCTACAATGAGCAGTTCTTC,CASSLYPGLYNEQFF
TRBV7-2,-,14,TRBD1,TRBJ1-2,TGTGCCAGCAGCGCGGCGGCAGGGGGCCTTGGCTACACCTTC,CASSAAAGGLGYTF
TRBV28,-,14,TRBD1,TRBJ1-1,TGTGCCAGTAGTCCGGGACAGACGAACACTGAAGCTTTCTTT,CASSPGQTNTEAFF
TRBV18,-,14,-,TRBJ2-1,TGTGCCAGCTCACCACAGGGACTTAACAATGAGCAGTTCTTC,CASSPQGLNNEQFF
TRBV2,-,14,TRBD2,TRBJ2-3,TGTGCCAGCGAAGGCGGGGGGGCCCCAGATACGCAGTATTTT,CASEGGGAPDTQYF
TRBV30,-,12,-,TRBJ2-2,TGTGCCTGGAGCGACTACACCGGGGAGCTGTTTTTT,CAWSDYTGELFF
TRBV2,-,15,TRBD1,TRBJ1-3,TGTGCCAGCAGAGTGACAGGGGCCTCTGGAAACACCATATATTTT,CASRVTGASGNTIYF
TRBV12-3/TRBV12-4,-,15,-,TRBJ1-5,TGTGCCAGCAGTAAGACAGGAGGGTTCAGACAGCCCCAGCATTTT,CASSKTGGFRQPQHF